This T cell receptor (beta chain) was identified in a study of T-cell memory formation after mild COVID-19. The overall study: TCR clusters largely stayed donor specific.

Study-level results: In pre-infection memory, a portion of responding clones appeared, which suggested that cross-reactive memory joined. Clones that contracted from day 15 to 85 had balanced CD4/CD8; later expanders were CD4+ biased.

It was 5'RACE with constant-segment primers that produced the TCR alpha and TCR beta cDNA libraries, which carried sample barcodes and UMIs. TCRdb ran MiXCR on the 5' RACE reads and lists one entry per CDR3 protein. The sample holds 450,000 to 700,000 distinct CDR3 sequences, about a sixth seen once. Trimming at V came to 0 bases and at J to 2 bases, leaving 5 bases not matched to a gene. Germline lookup yields CDR1 DFQATT and CDR2 SNEGSKA (reference sequence). This CDR3 has 16 amino acids. This clonotype was counted at least ten times. Its antigen is not known. The sample consisted of PBMCs or a T cell subset sorted from them (not recorded which). This sequence joins TRBV20-1 and TRBJ2-2; TRBD1 aligns across 8 bases. This receptor was identified in an adult woman who had mild COVID-19 (a few samples of this study predate the infection). Cell type and time point are not known. CDR3: CSARDPGQGNTGELFF. The DNA of the CDR3 is TGCAGTGCTAGAGATCCCGGACAGGGAAACACCGGGGAGCTGTTTTTT.